These 18 T cell receptor beta chains were sequenced from one sample in a study of PD-1 blockade in mismatch repair-deficient tumors. Assay used: immunoSEQ multiplex PCR; TCRdb lists only in-frame clones, some missing. Among 95,000 to 150,000 clones, more than 85% were seen once, and the ten largest hold about 13%. The sample here was peripheral blood, taken 44 weeks after starting pembrolizumab. These receptor sequences come from an adult with mismatch repair-deficient cancer.

The chain employs TRBV19 and TRBJ1-1; weak D call: TRBD1 (6 bases). Germline CDR1 is LNHDA and CDR2 is SQIVND (reference sequence). There are 14 residues in the CDR3. Trimming took off 5 bases at V and 1 base at J, with 11 bases between the two ends. CDR3 amino acids: CASSLGGANTEAFF. Here the CDR3 DNA reads TGTGCCAGTAGTCTAGGGGGTGCGAACACTGAAGCTTTCTTT. Based on the CDR3 plus reference TRBV19 and TRBJ1-1, the full variable domain is DGGITQSPKYLFRKEGQNVTLSCEQNLNHDAMYWYRQDPGQGLRLIYYSQIVNDFQKGDIAEGYSVSREKKESFPLTVTSAQKNPTAFYLCASSLGGANTEAFFGQGTRLTVV.

The rearrangement links TRBV6-1 to TRBJ2-1; 11 nucleotides align to TRBD2. The germline V gene encodes CDR1 MNHNS and CDR2 SASEGT. The CDR3 extends over 15 amino acids. The V gene end was trimmed by 6 bases and the J gene end by 7 bases; junction bases not matched to a gene: 8. The CDR3 DNA reads TGTGCCAGCAGCGAACTAGCGGGAGTTCGTAATGAGCAGTTCTTC. Its translation is CASSELAGVRNEQFF.

The V call is TRBV5-4, the J call TRBJ2-1; 8 positions match TRBD2. V dropped 0 bases and J dropped 4; count of bases not matched to a gene: 12. The CDR3 runs 18 residues. CDR1 and CDR2 from the germline V gene are SGHNT and YYREEE (reference sequence). The chain's CDR3 is CASSLGGLVVGRYNEQFF. The CDR3 nucleotides read TGTGCCAGCAGCTTGGGGGGACTAGTAGTCGGTAGGTACAATGAGCAGTTCTTC.

This chain uses TRBV6-5 with TRBJ1-5; the D is unclear. V gave up 6 bases and J gave up 4 bases, with 10 bases separating them. Germline V gene sequence: CDR1 MNHEY, CDR2 SVGAGI. This CDR3 comprises 13 residues. DNA for the CDR3: TGTGCCAGCAGCCGCGGGAGAAATCAGCCCCAGCATTTT. Residues: CASSRGRNQPQHF.

This chain links TRBV7-9 with TRBJ2-3; no clear D. Trimming took off 5 bases at V and 0 bases at J, with 15 bases between the two ends. Germline CDR1 is SEHNR and CDR2 is FQNEAQ (reference sequence). The CDR3 has 16 amino acids. The CDR3 reads CASSPEIYSSTDTQYF. CDR3 nucleotide sequence: TGTGCCAGCAGCCCCGAAATTTACAGTAGCACAGATACGCAGTATTTT.

The J gene is TRBJ1-1, the V gene TRBV30; tentative D call: TRBD1 (6 bases). The ends were cut back, 2 bases at V and 3 bases at J, with 13 bases in the middle. In germline, CDR1 is GTSNPN, CDR2 SVGIG (reference sequence). CDR3 length: 14 residues. The CDR3: CAWSIGQYHTEAFF. The CDR3 region has the DNA TGTGCCTGGAGTATCGGACAGTATCACACTGAAGCTTTCTTT.

This clone appeared once. The chain joins TRBV5-1 to TRBJ2-6, with 9 bases aligning to TRBD1. The germline V gene encodes CDR1 SGHRS and CDR2 YFSETQ. This CDR3 spans 21 amino acids. J lost 0 bases, V lost 5 bases, and 18 bases had no gene match. CDR3 sequence (DNA): TGCGCCAGCAGATTTACCGGGACAGGGTGGGGACCGAGCTCTGGGGCCAACGTCCTGACTTTC. It yields the protein CASRFTGTGWGPSSGANVLTF.

A few counts support this clone. V gene TRBV27 combines with J gene TRBJ2-7; no definite D call. The V end was cut by 3 bases, the J end by 0 bases, with 3 bases between. The germline V gene has CDR1 MNHEY and CDR2 SMNVEV (reference sequence). The CDR3 sequence is 12 residues long. CDR3 residues: CASSFSSYEQYF. The CDR3 DNA is TGTGCCAGCAGTTTCTCCTCCTACGAGCAGTACTTC.

This rearrangement joins TRBV30 to TRBJ2-7, with D possibly TRBD2 on 7 matching bases. The CDR3 runs to 17 residues. V was cut by 0 bases and J by 3 bases, with 21 bases left in between. Germline assignment: CDR1 GTSNPN and CDR2 SVGIG (reference sequence). The CDR3 sequence is CAWSVKMGAGRIYEQYF. The CDR3, as DNA: TGTGCCTGGAGTGTAAAAATGGGGGCCGGGAGGATCTACGAGCAGTACTTC.

The V call is TRBV5-6, the J call TRBJ2-3; TRBD2 is a possible D gene (6 bases). The germline V gene has CDR1 SGHDT and CDR2 YYEEEE. Trimming left V 2 bases short and J 2 bases short, with 12 bases between. The CDR3 has 15 amino acids. Written as DNA, the CDR3 is TGTGCCAGCAGCTTCGTGTGGCGGGACACAGATACGCAGTATTTT. Protein: CASSFVWRDTDTQYF.

The chain joins TRBV5-1 to TRBJ1-2; maybe TRBD1 (5 bases). V was pared by 5 bases and J by 3 bases, with 5 bases between. Germline lookup yields CDR1 SGHRS and CDR2 YFSETQ. CDR3 size: 11 residues. The CDR3 region is CASRGDYGYTF. The CDR3 region has the DNA TGCGCCAGCAGAGGGGACTATGGCTACACCTTC.

The J gene is TRBJ2-1, the V gene TRBV5-1; possibly TRBD2 for D (6 bases). The CDR3 is 19 amino acids. Germline values: CDR1 SGHRS, CDR2 YFSETQ. The V and J ends lost 0 bases and 0 bases respectively, with 19 bases between them. The CDR3 here is CASSLVGLLTLSSYNEQFF. Here the CDR3 DNA reads TGCGCCAGCAGCTTGGTGGGACTTCTGACTTTAAGCTCCTACAATGAGCAGTTCTTC.

The gene calls are TRBV4-2 and TRBJ2-4; 12 nucleotides line up with TRBD2. Germline V gene data show CDR1 as LGHNA and CDR2 as YNFKEQ. V lost 4 bases to trimming and J lost 0 bases; unmatched junction nucleotides: 1. The CDR3 covers 16 residues. The CDR3 DNA sequence: TGTGCCAGCAGCCCGGGACTAGCGGGAGCCAAAAACATTCAGTACTTC. Its translation is CASSPGLAGAKNIQYF.

V usage is TRBV4-3 and J usage is TRBJ2-3; TRBD1 matches at 7 bases. Trimming took 0 bases from V and 3 from J; bases not matched to a gene: 6. CDR3 length: 16 amino acids. Germline-derived CDR1 and CDR2 are LGHNA and YSLEER. This CDR3 is CASSQEDRRATDTQYF. In nucleotides, the CDR3 is TGCGCCAGCAGCCAAGAGGACAGGCGGGCGACAGATACGCAGTATTTT.

V and J are TRBV13 and TRBJ2-5, with 10 bases identical to TRBD2. J gave up 1 base and V 4 bases, and 3 bases lay outside the gene matches. The CDR3 contains 15 residues. The germline V gene has CDR1 PRHDT and CDR2 FYEKMQ (reference sequence). CDR3 protein: CASSSRTSGQETQYF. The CDR3 DNA sequence: TGTGCCAGCAGCTCCAGGACTAGCGGCCAAGAGACCCAGTACTTC. The full variable domain, in which reference TRBV13 and TRBJ2-5 provide the parts outside the CDR3, is AAGVIQSPRHLIKEKRETATLKCYPIPRHDTVYWYQQGPGQDPQFLISFYEKMQSDKGSIPDRFSAQQFSDYHSELNMSSLELGDSALYFCASSSRTSGQETQYFGPGTRLLVL.

The rearrangement uses TRBV30 and TRBJ1-2; 9 bases match TRBD1. CDR1 and CDR2 (germline): GTSNPN, SVGIG (reference sequence). The CDR3 length is 15 residues. With 0 bases clipped from V and 4 bases from J, the junction kept 6 bases outside the gene matches. In DNA, the CDR3 is TGTGCCTGGAGTGTCCCGGGACAGGGTGTCTATGGCTACACCTTC. It specifies CAWSVPGQGVYGYTF. Together with reference TRBV30 and TRBJ1-2, the CDR3 gives the full variable domain: SQTIHQWPATLVQPVGSPLSLECTVEGTSNPNLYWYRQAAGRGLQLLFYSVGIGQISSEVPQNLSASRPQDRQFILSSKKLLLSDSGFYLCAWSVPGQGVYGYTFGSGTRLTVV.

The V call is TRBV2, the J call TRBJ1-2; 9 positions agree with TRBD1. CDR1 is SNHLY and CDR2 is FYNNEI in the germline V gene. The trim removed 7 bases at V and 3 bases at J, leaving 9 bases unmatched. The CDR3 has 15 amino acids. The CDR3 DNA reads as TGTGCCAGCACCTTACGGGGGACAGGGCACTATGGCTACACCTTC. It yields the protein CASTLRGTGHYGYTF.

This clone was counted once. The chain recombines TRBV19 with TRBJ2-1, with 7 bases lining up with TRBD2. CDR1 is LNHDA and CDR2 is SQIVND in the germline V gene (reference sequence). The CDR3 consists of 15 residues. V dropped 4 bases and J dropped 0; count of bases not matched to a gene: 3. CDR3: CASSRAGLSYNEQFF. The CDR3 bases are TGTGCCAGTAGTAGAGCGGGGCTCTCCTACAATGAGCAGTTCTTC. The entire variable domain, with the rest obtained from reference TRBV19 and TRBJ2-1, is as follows: DGGITQSPKYLFRKEGQNVTLSCEQNLNHDAMYWYRQDPGQGLRLIYYSQIVNDFQKGDIAEGYSVSREKKESFPLTVTSAQKNPTAFYLCASSRAGLSYNEQFFGPGTRLTVL.